These 10 T cell receptor beta chains came from one sample sequenced in a study of cytomegalovirus exposure and HLA in healthy donors. Use of 60 Vbeta and 13 Jbeta primers characterized the PCR. The table came from immunoSEQ multiplex PCR; TCRdb's copy has only in-frame clones and leaves some out. This sample's table reports around 71,000 clones. Specimen: PBMCs. These receptors all come from a woman in her twenties or thirties in good health and CMV-seronegative.

The gene calls are TRBV6-5 and TRBJ1-1, with D unresolved. This CDR3 region has 14 residues. The V gene lost 10 bases and the J gene lost 2 bases, with 17 bases spanning the gap. CDR1 and CDR2 from the germline V gene are MNHEY and SVGAGI. CDR3 amino acids: CATQRLVVNTEAFF. The CDR3 bases are TGTGCCACCCAGCGGTTGGTAGTAAACACTGAAGCTTTCTTT.

This rearrangement joins TRBV2 to TRBJ2-1; TRBD2 agrees at 8 bases. J lost 7 bases, V lost 8 bases, and 7 bases had no gene match. Germline V gene data show CDR1 as SNHLY and CDR2 as FYNNEI. The CDR3 loop spans 13 amino acids. CDR3 bases: TGTGCCAGCGTAAGAGCGGGGGAGAATGAGCAGTTCTTC. It is translated as CASVRAGENEQFF.

This rearrangement joins TRBV19 to TRBJ1-5; the match to TRBD1 covers 10 bases. Trimming cost V 6 bases and J 1 base; bases outside gene matches: 12. Per germline, CDR1 LNHDA and CDR2 SQIVND (reference sequence). The CDR3 is 18 amino acids. In DNA, the CDR3 is TGTGCCAGTAGATTCCGGGACAGGGGTATGGGGAGCAATCAGCCCCAGCATTTT. Protein sequence: CASRFRDRGMGSNQPQHF.

The chain carries TRBV4-1 and TRBJ2-7, with a tentative D call TRBD1 (7 bases). The CDR3 totals 14 residues. The V end lost 3 bases, the J end lost 5 bases, and 14 bases lay between the germline ends. Germline V gene lookup returns CDR1 MGHRA and CDR2 YSYEKL. The CDR3 DNA follows: TGCGCCAGCAGCCAGGACCCCAGGGGGGACGAGCAGTACTTC. This sequence encodes CASSQDPRGDEQYF.

The chain links TRBV7-8 to TRBJ2-7; no clear D. This CDR3 is built from 13 residues. Germline V lookup: CDR1 SGHVS, CDR2 FQNEAQ. V was trimmed by 1 base and J by 4 bases, leaving 8 bases between them. The CDR3 bases are TGTGCCAGCAGCTTAGGGGCAGAGTACGAGCAGTACTTC. This sequence encodes CASSLGAEYEQYF.

The V gene is TRBV5-4, the J gene TRBJ2-6, with unresolved D. Trimming removed 2 bases from V and 1 base from J, with 7 bases in between. Germline CDR1 and CDR2: SGHNT and YYREEE (reference sequence). The CDR3 sequence is 15 residues long. The CDR3 DNA sequence: TGTGCCAGCAGCTTCTACGCTTCTGGGGCCAACGTCCTGACTTTC. The encoded protein is CASSFYASGANVLTF.

The chain links TRBV6-1 to TRBJ1-3, with D maybe TRBD1 (5 bases). V shed 7 bases and J shed 4 bases, with 17 bases lying between them. The germline CDR1 and CDR2 sequences are MNHNS and SASEGT. The CDR3 totals 15 residues. The CDR3: CASNMKGDSGNTIYF. DNA of the CDR3: TGTGCCAGCAACATGAAAGGGGATTCGGGAAACACCATATATTTT.

The chain is built from TRBV11-2 and TRBJ1-1; possible D gene TRBD1, 6 bases. With 8 bases removed from V and 1 base from J, the gap between germline ends came to 17 bases. Germline V gene lookup returns CDR1 SGHAT and CDR2 FQNNGV. CDR3 length: 15 amino acids. The CDR3 loop is CASEPRTVRNTEAFF. In DNA form, the CDR3 reads TGTGCCAGCGAGCCCCGGACAGTTCGGAACACTGAAGCTTTCTTT.

This sequence joins TRBV28 and TRBJ1-5, with 7 bases matching TRBD1. V lost 6 bases, J lost 4 bases, and 9 bases stayed unmatched. This CDR3 contains 15 residues. Germline V gene lookup returns CDR1 MDHEN and CDR2 SYDVKM. CDR3 DNA sequence: TGTGCCAGCAGGCCAGGGGGATTGGAGAATCAGCCCCAGCATTTT. Its protein product is CASRPGGLENQPQHF.

The chain couples TRBV10-3 to TRBJ1-1, with TRBD1 matching 10 bases. V lost 7 bases to trimming and J lost 5 bases; unmatched junction nucleotides: 10. The CDR3 sequence is 15 residues long. Germline V gives CDR1 ENHRY, CDR2 SYGVKD. CDR3 in amino acids: CAITRDRGRGTEAFF. DNA of the CDR3: TGTGCCATCACCAGAGACAGGGGGCGCGGGACTGAAGCTTTCTTT.